The clone carrying this T cell receptor (beta chain) was detected ten times or more. TCRdb recomputed calls from the PCR reads with MiXCR, one row per CDR3 protein. The table records hundreds of thousands of distinct CDR3 sequences, 25% of them present only once. This record belongs to a study of molecular identifiers for immune sequencing clone quantification. Across the study: RNA, taken in replicates from approximately 20,000 or 100,000 naive CD8 cells, was split five ways, with four sequenced.

CDR3 length: 14 amino acids. The ends were cut back, 3 bases at V and 2 bases at J, with 13 bases in the middle. CDR1 and CDR2 (germline): SQVTM, ANQGSEA. A CD8+CD4-CCR7+CD45RA+ gate was used to sort naive CD8 T cells. The clonotype originates from a human donor in good health. Some libraries in this study had Jurkat cell RNA spiked in. The rearrangement links TRBV29-1 to TRBJ2-5; D is undetermined. Sample: naive CD8+ T cells from blood, with Jurkat cell RNA spiked in. Regarding subset: FACS-sorted CD8+CD4-CCR7+CD45RA+ naive T cells. This CDR3 reads CSVEGPGPQETQYF. The DNA for the CDR3 is TGCAGCGTTGAGGGTCCTGGGCCACAAGAGACCCAGTACTTC.